The clone carrying this TCR beta chain turned up a few times. Its antigen is undetermined. With a duration under 2 months, the hyperthyroidism was newly diagnosed in patients aged 18 to 65. Patients with uncontrolled infections, other autoimmune diseases, pregnancy or lactation were excluded. A sample of blood taken at first hyperthyroidism diagnosis preceded any ophthalmopathy symptoms. Researchers took RNA transcripts and amplified the TCR beta CDR3 regions from them. HTBI primers were used for first-round RT-PCR of the TCR CDR3. TCRdb fed the multiplex PCR reads into MiXCR, producing one record per CDR3 protein. The sample holds hundreds of thousands of distinct CDR3 sequences, more than 11% seen once. This entry comes from a study of T cells in Graves' hyperthyroidism and ophthalmopathy. Looked up from germline, CDR1 is LGHDT and CDR2 is YNNKEL (reference sequence). The V segment lost 0 bases and the J segment 10 bases; nucleotides outside the gene matches: 5. This CDR3 has 15 residues.

Findings and caveats of the study: Prediction of ophthalmopathy progression came a median 6.5 months pre-onset.

This receptor was obtained from a woman under 40 with Graves' hyperthyroidism that later progressed to Graves' ophthalmopathy. The source material was blood. V and J are TRBV3-1 and TRBJ2-3, with 12 bases lining up with TRBD2. The CDR3 sequence is CASSQDLAGGPAQYF. The CDR3 nucleotides are TGTGCCAGCAGCCAAGACCTAGCGGGAGGGCCCGCGCAGTATTTT.